What follows are 25 T cell receptor beta chains derived from one specimen sequenced in a study of shared T cell receptors in the human thymus. Assay used: immunoSEQ multiplex PCR; TCRdb lists only in-frame clones, some missing. The table lists 550,000 to 800,000 clones, 70% to 90% of them singletons. The same sample was also studied in work on human thymus T cells.

Sequencing input: thymocytes. These receptors were obtained from a girl under three years old with a congenital heart defect.

The chain joins TRBV11-2 to TRBJ1-1; 7 nucleotides line up with TRBD1. The CDR3 is 18 amino acids. Germline loops: CDR1 SGHAT, CDR2 FQNNGV. Unmatched junction bases numbered 11, after V lost 0 bases and J lost 1 base. The CDR3 DNA reads as TGTGCCAGCAGCTTAGATGGGTATGAGGGGACAGAGAACACTGAAGCTTTCTTT. Translated: CASSLDGYEGTENTEAFF.

The gene calls are TRBV6-6 and TRBJ1-1; possibly TRBD1 for D (5 bases). This CDR3 is built from 15 residues. Trimming removed 0 bases at V and 1 base at J, with 9 bases between. CDR1 and CDR2 from the germline V gene are MNHNY and SVGAGI (reference sequence). The DNA for the CDR3 is TGTGCCAGCAGTTACTCAGGACACCCGAACACTGAAGCTTTCTTT. This codes for CASSYSGHPNTEAFF.

CDR3 in amino acids: CASSQLGQSGEQFF. CDR3 nucleotide sequence: TGTGCCAGCAGCCAACTTGGGCAGTCCGGTGAGCAGTTCTTC. The V and J genes are TRBV28 and TRBJ2-1; D ambiguous. CDR1 and CDR2 from the germline V gene are MDHEN and SYDVKM. Trimming stripped 6 bases from V and 9 bases from J, with 18 bases between. The CDR3 is 14 residues long.

The chain carries TRBV13 and TRBJ2-7, with D possibly matching TRBD1 (5 bases). Germline V lookup: CDR1 PRHDT, CDR2 FYEKMQ (reference sequence). V was shortened by 4 bases and J by 6 bases, with 7 bases between the two germline ends. There are 11 residues in the CDR3. The CDR3 loop reads CASSSGAEQYF. The CDR3 bases are TGTGCCAGCAGCTCTGGGGCCGAGCAGTACTTC.

The gene calls are TRBV27 and TRBJ2-1; 8 bases map to TRBD2. CDR1 is MNHEY, CDR2 SMNVEV, per germline (reference sequence). This CDR3 region has 15 residues. Trimming removed 3 bases from V and 7 bases from J; junction bases left unmatched: 8. The CDR3 bases are TGTGCCAGCAGTTTCGACGGGGGGGCAAGGAATGAGCAGTTCTTC. This codes for CASSFDGGARNEQFF.

CDR3 loop: CASSLLSFSLLVPEQFF. CDR3 sequence (DNA): TGCGCCAGCAGCTTGCTTTCATTTAGTCTACTCGTTCCGGAGCAGTTCTTC. The chain uses TRBV5-1 and TRBJ2-1; D remains unclear. Germline V gene lookup returns CDR1 SGHRS and CDR2 YFSETQ. The CDR3 is 17 residues long. V was clipped by 1 base and J by 10 bases, with 24 bases between them.

This clone was observed once. The J gene is TRBJ2-7, the V gene TRBV29-1; TRBD2 matches at 15 bases. The CDR3 consists of 15 residues. From germline, CDR1 is SQVTM and CDR2 ANQGSEA. V was pared by 6 bases and J by 2 bases, with 5 bases of the junction left unmatched. CDR3 residues: CSVGLAGGWTYEQYF. The CDR3 bases are TGCAGCGTGGGACTAGCGGGGGGATGGACCTACGAGCAGTACTTC.

The chain combines TRBV5-1 with TRBJ2-1; D is possibly TRBD2 (6 bases). The length of the CDR3 is 15 residues. Germline lookup yields CDR1 SGHRS and CDR2 YFSETQ. The V gene lost 4 bases and the J gene lost 8 bases, with 19 bases spanning the gap. CDR3: CASSHLDYQRHEQFF. CDR3 DNA sequence: TGCGCCAGCAGCCACCTGGACTACCAGAGACATGAGCAGTTCTTC.

The chain employs TRBV7-8 and TRBJ1-1; a weak D match, TRBD1 (6 bases). Trimming took 6 bases from V and 0 from J, leaving 14 bases between them. CDR3 length equals 15 residues. Looked up from germline, CDR1 is SGHVS and CDR2 is FQNEAQ. The CDR3 DNA sequence: TGTGCCAGCAGATGGGGACACCTCATGAACACTGAAGCTTTCTTT. This codes for CASRWGHLMNTEAFF.

This chain uses TRBV28 with TRBJ2-6; no firm D call. Germline values: CDR1 MDHEN, CDR2 SYDVKM. This CDR3 is built from 19 residues. V shed 5 bases and J shed 0 bases, with 20 bases lying between them. This CDR3 is CASSAPPKNYHSGANVLTF. The CDR3 region has the DNA TGTGCCAGCAGTGCCCCCCCCAAGAACTACCACTCTGGGGCCAACGTCCTGACTTTC.

Details on this clone: A junction boundary mismatches the germline segment, possibly from a read error. The chain carries TRBV7-7 and TRBJ1-3; D is uncertain. In germline, CDR1 is SSHAT, CDR2 FNYEAQ (reference sequence). CDR3 length: 15 amino acids. The CDR3 DNA follows: TGTGCTAGCAGCTTAGCTCCAGGTTCTGGAAACACCATATATTTT. It is translated as CASSLAPGSGNTIYF.

CDR3: CASSLYPEVNYGYTF. The CDR3 DNA reads as TGCGCCAGCAGCTTGTACCCAGAGGTTAACTATGGCTACACCTTC. The chain couples TRBV5-1 to TRBJ1-2; no reliable D call. The germline V and J ends were trimmed by 1 base and 1 base, with 11 bases remaining between them. CDR1 is SGHRS and CDR2 is YFSETQ in the germline V gene. The CDR3 extends over 15 amino acids.

This chain uses TRBV4-3 with TRBJ1-2; TRBD1 might be the D (6 bases). The CDR3 contains 17 residues. Per the germline V gene, CDR1 is LGHNA and CDR2 is YSLEER. V was trimmed by 0 bases and J by 7 bases, leaving 21 bases between them. The CDR3 sequence is CASSQEKPGDDGLGYTF. DNA of the CDR3: TGCGCCAGCAGCCAAGAAAAGCCAGGGGACGATGGACTTGGCTACACCTTC.

This clone was picked up one time. The chain carries TRBV29-1 and TRBJ1-2; 7 positions agree with TRBD1. The CDR3 has 15 residues. With 6 bases clipped from V and 3 bases from J, the junction kept 13 bases outside the gene matches. Germline lookup yields CDR1 SQVTM and CDR2 ANQGSEA. The DNA for the CDR3 is TGCAGCGTAGTAACAGGGGACGTCCCTTACTATGGCTACACCTTC. Translation: CSVVTGDVPYYGYTF.

The chain carries TRBV9 and TRBJ1-4; D gene ambiguous. The length of the CDR3 is 18 residues. Germline V gene lookup returns CDR1 SGDLS and CDR2 YYNGEE. The V end lost 4 bases, the J end lost 1 base, and 20 bases lay between the germline ends. The CDR3 loop is CASSPSTGCEQTNEKLFF. CDR3 DNA: TGTGCCAGCAGCCCTAGTACCGGGTGTGAGCAAACTAATGAAAAACTGTTTTTT.

This sequence joins TRBV5-1 and TRBJ1-1; 8 bases agree with TRBD1. This CDR3 region has 14 residues. Germline CDR1 reads SGHRS; CDR2 reads YFSETQ. The junction had 5 bases not matched to a gene; V was cut back by 4 bases and J by 3 bases. Here the CDR3 DNA reads TGCGCCAGCAGCGCCCGGACAGGGTACACTGAAGCTTTCTTT. Amino acids: CASSARTGYTEAFF.

This chain uses TRBV19 with TRBJ2-5, with 10 bases aligning to TRBD1. The CDR3 runs to 15 residues. Germline loops: CDR1 LNHDA, CDR2 SQIVND (reference sequence). The junction had 9 bases not matched to a gene; V was cut back by 6 bases and J by 5 bases. CDR3 nucleotides: TGTGCCAGTAGCCTTGACAGGGGGCGTTCGGAGACCCAGTACTTC. Amino acids: CASSLDRGRSETQYF.

This clone was seen once. J is TRBJ1-3 and V is TRBV30, with TRBD1 matching over 7 bases. The V segment lost 5 bases and the J segment 0 bases; nucleotides outside the gene matches: 10. Germline-derived CDR1 and CDR2 are GTSNPN and SVGIG (reference sequence). The CDR3 is 16 residues long. CDR3 loop: CAWATGTESSGNTIYF. CDR3 coding DNA: TGTGCCTGGGCAACCGGGACAGAGAGCTCTGGAAACACCATATATTTT.

The chain couples TRBV2 to TRBJ2-1; 9 positions match TRBD1. The germline gives CDR1 SNHLY, CDR2 FYNNEI. The CDR3 length is 15 residues. The trim removed 6 bases at V and 9 bases at J, leaving 12 bases unmatched. The CDR3: CASRMSDRGKSEQFF. For the CDR3, the DNA is TGTGCCAGCAGGATGTCGGACAGGGGTAAGAGTGAGCAGTTCTTC.

The rearrangement joins TRBV27 to TRBJ1-1; D unresolved. The V end lost 4 bases, the J end lost 6 bases, and 33 bases lay between the germline ends. This CDR3 comprises 20 residues. From germline, CDR1 is MNHEY and CDR2 SMNVEV (reference sequence). This CDR3 is CASSSKYSPTPLRVFAEAFF. CDR3 DNA sequence: TGTGCCAGCAGTTCAAAGTACTCCCCTACCCCCCTAAGAGTATTCGCTGAAGCTTTCTTT.

The chain recombines TRBV7-3 with TRBJ2-1; TRBD2 matches at 8 bases. Trimming cost V 4 bases and J 7 bases; bases outside gene matches: 12. Looked up from germline, CDR1 is SGHTA and CDR2 is FQGTGA. The CDR3 is 16 residues long. The CDR3: CASSSNFSGEGNEQFF. CDR3 DNA: TGTGCCAGCAGCTCGAACTTTAGCGGGGAGGGTAATGAGCAGTTCTTC.

This chain uses TRBV6-1 with TRBJ2-7, with 8 bases that match TRBD2. The V gene's germline CDR1 is MNHNS and CDR2 SASEGT. The CDR3 sequence is 17 residues long. After removal of 2 bases from V and 0 bases from J, the junction contained 9 bases not matched to a gene. This chain's CDR3 is CASSERGGAGASYEQYF. Written as DNA, the CDR3 is TGTGCCAGCAGTGAACGGGGGGGAGCGGGGGCCTCCTACGAGCAGTACTTC.

V gene TRBV27 combines with J gene TRBJ1-6; 7 bases are shared with TRBD1. The germline CDR1 and CDR2 sequences are MNHEY and SMNVEV (reference sequence). Losses at the gene ends were 6 bases for V and 4 bases for J; bases not matched to a gene: 24. CDR3 length equals 21 residues. CDR3 sequence: CASRPETGALGGGAYNSPLHF. CDR3 DNA sequence: TGTGCCAGCAGGCCAGAAACAGGGGCCCTCGGAGGTGGCGCTTATAATTCACCCCTCCACTTT.

The CDR3 DNA sequence: TGTGCCACCAGCGATCGACCGGGACATAGGTATTCACCCCTCCACTTT. Its protein is CATSDRPGHRYSPLHF. The V and J genes are TRBV15 and TRBJ1-6, with D perhaps matching TRBD1 (6 bases). The CDR3 has 16 amino acids. Trimming took 5 bases from V and 8 from J, leaving 19 bases between them. The germline V gene encodes CDR1 LNHNV and CDR2 YYDKDF (reference sequence).

The rearrangement links TRBV19 to TRBJ1-1, with 8 bases that match TRBD1. The germline V gene encodes CDR1 LNHDA and CDR2 SQIVND (reference sequence). The J segment lost 3 bases and the V segment lost 7 bases, leaving 10 bases of the junction unmatched. This CDR3 comprises 15 residues. The DNA for the CDR3 is TGTGCCAGTATCCAGGACAGGGCAGAGGACACTGAAGCTTTCTTT. Translated: CASIQDRAEDTEAFF.